Included here is one TCR beta chain sequence, with context. Its antigen is as yet unknown. TCRdb re-analysed the RT-PCR reads in MiXCR, keeping a single row per CDR3 protein. Of 650,000 to 800,000 distinct CDR3 sequences listed, 11% to 15% are singletons. The sample comes from a study of response to subunit inactivated influenza vaccine. Study-level points and caveats: With each seasonal influenza vaccination, the authors suggested, few new T cells are recruited.

CDR3 size: 17 residues. The V gene's germline CDR1 is MDHEN and CDR2 SYDVKM. V was pared by 3 bases and J by 1 base, with 15 bases between. The clonotype originates from a man in his fifties or sixties who received an inactivated influenza vaccine. Sample: PBMCs from blood, taken 14 days before vaccination. The rearrangement links TRBV28 to TRBJ2-2; D might be TRBD2 (5 bases). In nucleotides, the CDR3 is TGTGCCAGCAGTTTCGATAGGGCTAGCAGGAACACCGGGGAGCTGTTTTTT. It translates to CASSFDRASRNTGELFF.